The 30 T cell receptor beta chains below come from one sample, sequenced in a study of blood T cells in healthy people across ages. A second PCR, run for roughly 7 to 12 cycles, used a sample-barcoded 5' primer plus a J-beta primer mix. TCRdb reprocessed the 5' RACE reads with MiXCR, giving one entry per CDR3 protein. The sample carries about a million distinct CDR3 sequences, 30% to 40% recorded once. Sample: blood. These receptors were obtained from a man younger than 35 in good health.

This rearrangement joins TRBV30 to TRBJ1-2; D is possibly TRBD1 (6 bases). The germline gives CDR1 GTSNPN, CDR2 SVGIG (reference sequence). V was pared by 3 bases and J by 2 bases, with 10 bases between. This CDR3 contains 13 residues. CDR3 sequence (DNA): TGTGCCTGGAGACACACAGGGAACTATGGCTACACCTTC. Translating gives CAWRHTGNYGYTF.

The V call is TRBV13, the J call TRBJ1-2, with D unclear. The CDR3 runs 14 residues. V lost 1 base and J 4 bases, leaving 10 bases between the germline ends. Germline V lookup: CDR1 PRHDT, CDR2 FYEKMQ (reference sequence). The CDR3, as DNA: TGTGCCAGCAGCTTAGCCTGGCAGAGCTATGGCTACACCTTC. Protein: CASSLAWQSYGYTF.

Comments on this clonotype: At one end the junction does not follow the germline gene, possibly because of a read error. DNA of the CDR3: TGTGCCAGCAGTTTATTGGGGGGGACCACAGGTACGCAGTATTTT. Translating it yields CASSLLGGTTGTQYF. The chain combines TRBV28 with TRBJ2-3, with TRBD2 matching over 7 bases. This CDR3 region has 15 residues. Germline V lookup: CDR1 MDHEN, CDR2 SYDVKM.

This clonotype was seen a few times. The rearrangement links TRBV2 to TRBJ2-1, with D perhaps TRBD1 (6 bases). Germline V gene sequence: CDR1 SNHLY, CDR2 FYNNEI. CDR3 length equals 11 residues. Trimming removed 6 bases from V and 11 bases from J, with 11 bases in between. The CDR3 DNA sequence: TGTGCCAGCAGCATAGACAGGAAGCAGTTCTTC. Its translation: CASSIDRKQFF.

This clonotype was seen only a few times. The chain uses TRBV25-1 and TRBJ1-3; D not certain. The CDR3 consists of 19 residues. V lost 3 bases to trimming and J lost 0 bases, with 21 bases between them. The germline V gene has CDR1 MGHDK and CDR2 SYGVNS. CDR3 bases: TGTGCCAGCAGTGACGCCGCATGGGGTAGGGCTCTCTCTGGAAACACCATATATTTT. Its protein is CASSDAAWGRALSGNTIYF.

The CDR3 spells CASRPTGTAYGYTF. The CDR3 DNA is TGTGCCAGCAGGCCGACGGGGACAGCCTATGGCTACACCTTC. This rearrangement joins TRBV7-2 to TRBJ1-2; TRBD1 aligns across 7 bases. The J segment lost 4 bases and the V segment lost 6 bases, leaving 8 bases of the junction unmatched. This CDR3 contains 14 residues. The germline V gene encodes CDR1 SGHTA and CDR2 FQGNSA. The full variable domain, with the rest looked up from reference TRBV7-2 and TRBJ1-2, is GAGVSQSPSNKVTEKGKDVELRCDPISGHTALYWYRQSLGQGLEFLIYFQGNSAPDKSGLPSDRFSAERTGGSVSTLTIQRTQQEDSAVYLCASRPTGTAYGYTFGSGTRLTVV.

A remark on this clonotype: This may come from a read error, since a much larger clone is one base off. This chain connects TRBV7-9 to TRBJ2-7; D not certain. Looked up from germline, CDR1 is SEHNR and CDR2 is FQNEAQ (reference sequence). The CDR3 loop spans 10 amino acids. The germline V and J ends were trimmed by 10 bases and 0 bases, with 4 bases remaining between them. The CDR3: CATGSYEQYF. The DNA for the CDR3 is TGTGCCACCGGCTCCTACGAGCAGTACTTC. Full variable domain (remainder filled in from reference TRBV7-9 and TRBJ2-7): DTGVSQNPRHKITKRGQNVTFRCDPISEHNRLYWYRQTLGQGPEFLTYFQNEAQLEKSRLLSDRFSAERPKGSFSTLEIQRTEQGDSAMYLCATGSYEQYFGPGTRLTVT.

Points on this clonotype: At one of its ends the junction is not consistent with the germline gene, which may arise from a read error. The chain has TRBV4-2 and TRBJ2-5, with 7 bases identical to TRBD1. The J call may be faulty, since TRBJ2-7 better matches the DNA end. From germline, CDR1 is LGHNA and CDR2 YNFKEQ. There are 13 residues in the CDR3. CDR3 in amino acids: CARSQNRGYEQYF. Written as DNA, the CDR3 is TGTGCCCGCAGCCAAAACAGGGGTTACGAGCAGTACTTC.

This rearrangement joins TRBV9 to TRBJ2-3; maybe TRBD2 (5 bases). V lost 0 bases, J lost 0 bases, and 11 bases lay in between. Germline loops: CDR1 SGDLS, CDR2 YYNGEE. This CDR3 region has 16 residues. DNA for the CDR3: TGTGCCAGCAGCGTAGGCGCGGGTGGGAGCACAGATACGCAGTATTTT. Translating it yields CASSVGAGGSTDTQYF.

The chain employs TRBV4-2 and TRBJ2-2; 10 nucleotides line up with TRBD2. Germline CDR1 LGHNA, CDR2 YNFKEQ. CDR3 length: 16 residues. With 2 bases clipped from V and 4 bases from J, the junction kept 4 bases outside the gene matches. The CDR3 coding sequence is TGTGCCAGCAGCCAAATGAGCGGGGGGGCCACCGGGGAGCTGTTTTTT. Translation gives CASSQMSGGATGELFF.

This clonotype has only a few counts. V usage is TRBV12-3 or TRBV12-4 and J usage is TRBJ2-3; D unclear. The CDR3 totals 13 residues. V lost 5 bases to trimming and J lost 5 bases, with 11 bases between them. CDR3 in amino acids: CASSPESQDTQYF. The CDR3 DNA follows: TGTGCCAGCAGTCCTGAGTCTCAAGATACGCAGTATTTT.

The chain has TRBV20-1 and TRBJ1-2, with a tentative D call TRBD1 (6 bases). V was clipped by 4 bases and J by 4 bases, with 13 bases between them. Germline lookup yields CDR1 DFQATT and CDR2 SNEGSKA (reference sequence). This CDR3 spans 13 amino acids. The chain's CDR3 is CSAKGEWGYGYTF. The CDR3 nucleotides read TGCAGTGCTAAGGGGGAGTGGGGCTATGGCTACACCTTC.

The rearrangement links TRBV20-1 to TRBJ1-2; D is undetermined. V dropped 3 bases and J dropped 6 bases, with 14 bases sitting between them. The CDR3 is made up of 13 amino acids. Germline V gives CDR1 DFQATT, CDR2 SNEGSKA (reference sequence). The CDR3 nucleotides are TGCAGTGCTAGTTGGGTAGGGCATCATGGCTACACCTTC. Its protein is CSASWVGHHGYTF.

The rearrangement uses TRBV12-3 or TRBV12-4 and TRBJ1-4; D ambiguous. V was pared by 7 bases and J by 8 bases, with 14 bases between. The CDR3 sequence is 13 residues long. This CDR3 is CASTTGVAEKLFF. CDR3 in DNA: TGTGCCAGCACCACCGGGGTGGCGGAAAAACTGTTTTTT.

The rearrangement links TRBV7-3 to TRBJ2-1; TRBD1 is a possible D gene (6 bases). CDR3 length: 14 amino acids. Germline lookup yields CDR1 SGHTA and CDR2 FQGTGA. V lost 5 bases to trimming and J lost 5 bases, with 13 bases between them. CDR3 in amino acids: CASSPGSGDNEQFF. In DNA form, the CDR3 reads TGTGCCAGCAGCCCTGGGTCAGGGGACAATGAGCAGTTCTTC.

V usage is TRBV10-3 and J usage is TRBJ1-6; 9 nucleotides line up with TRBD1. CDR1 and CDR2 (germline): ENHRY, SYGVKD. With 7 bases clipped from V and 11 bases from J, the junction kept 9 bases outside the gene matches. The CDR3 consists of 14 residues. CDR3 in amino acids: CAITAQGQGAPLHF. CDR3 DNA sequence: TGTGCCATCACGGCCCAGGGACAGGGTGCACCCCTCCACTTT.

The CDR3 loop is CASSWGGGYGYTF. CDR3 DNA: TGTGCCAGCAGCTGGGGGGGAGGCTATGGCTACACCTTC. The chain is built from TRBV7-2 and TRBJ1-2, with D possibly being TRBD1 (5 bases). Looked up from germline, CDR1 is SGHTA and CDR2 is FQGNSA. The germline V and J ends were trimmed by 4 bases and 4 bases, with 10 bases remaining between them. The CDR3 totals 13 residues.

This clonotype has at least ten counts. The CDR3 DNA is TGCAGTGCTAGAGATTACGCCAGGGGGAACACAGATACGCAGTATTTT. Amino acids: CSARDYARGNTDTQYF. The chain joins TRBV20-1 to TRBJ2-3; TRBD1 aligns across 7 bases. Germline V gene sequence: CDR1 DFQATT, CDR2 SNEGSKA (reference sequence). V shed 0 bases and J 2 bases; nucleotides not matched to a gene: 8. The CDR3 covers 16 residues.

This clonotype has just a few counts. J is TRBJ2-1 and V is TRBV29-1; D ambiguous. Between the trimmed V and J ends, which lost 4 bases and 3 bases, there was a span of 16 bases. The CDR3 is 15 amino acids. Germline CDR1 is SQVTM and CDR2 is ANQGSEA. The CDR3 reads CSVASTWRRYNEQFF. The CDR3 DNA reads as TGCAGCGTTGCCTCTACATGGCGCCGCTACAATGAGCAGTTCTTC.

The chain uses TRBV9 and TRBJ1-3; tentatively, D is TRBD1 (5 bases). The germline V gene has CDR1 SGDLS and CDR2 YYNGEE. The CDR3 totals 14 residues. Trimming took off 7 bases at V and 0 bases at J, with 11 bases between the two ends. CDR3 region: CASQSGGSGNTIYF. Here the CDR3 DNA reads TGTGCCAGCCAAAGCGGGGGCTCTGGAAACACCATATATTTT.

This clonotype was recorded only once. J is TRBJ1-1 and V is TRBV12-5; 8 nucleotides line up with TRBD1. Germline-derived CDR1 and CDR2 are LGHNT and FRNRAP. This CDR3 contains 16 residues. V was clipped by 4 bases and J by 0 bases; unmatched bases: 7. CDR3 sequence: CASGSTTGAVNTEAFF. CDR3 in DNA: TGTGCTAGTGGTTCTACGACAGGGGCGGTGAACACTGAAGCTTTCTTT.

This chain joins TRBV9 and TRBJ2-1; TRBD2 is a possible D gene (6 bases). The CDR3 covers 15 residues. Deletions cut 3 bases from V and 6 bases from J, with 16 bases between. The V gene's germline CDR1 is SGDLS and CDR2 YYNGEE. The CDR3 loop is CASSGGDGFPNEQFF. The CDR3 DNA follows: TGTGCCAGCAGCGGGGGGGATGGGTTCCCCAATGAGCAGTTCTTC.

This clonotype showed up just a few times. This chain uses TRBV10-3 with TRBJ2-5, with D unresolved. CDR1 and CDR2 from the germline V gene are ENHRY and SYGVKD. V dropped 4 bases and J dropped 11 bases, with 11 bases sitting between them. The CDR3 runs to 11 residues. CDR3 DNA: TGTGCCATCAGTGCTGGTCAGGAGCAGTACTTC. Amino acid sequence: CAISAGQEQYF.

The chain joins TRBV20-1 to TRBJ2-5; 7 nucleotides line up with TRBD1. Trimming cost V 6 bases and J 11 bases; bases outside gene matches: 12. CDR3 length equals 12 residues. CDR1 and CDR2 from the germline V gene are DFQATT and SNEGSKA (reference sequence). The CDR3 sequence is CSATMTQGEQYF. The DNA of the CDR3 is TGCAGTGCCACTATGACCCAGGGGGAGCAGTACTTC.

This chain uses TRBV12-3 or TRBV12-4 with TRBJ2-3; no clear D. The CDR3 is 12 amino acids. V lost 6 bases, J lost 6 bases, and 10 bases lay in between. The chain's CDR3 is CASRTDFDTQYF. CDR3 nucleotide sequence: TGTGCCAGCAGGACTGACTTTGATACGCAGTATTTT.

Concerning this clonotype: This may be a read error: a much more frequent sequence differs by one nucleotide. V is TRBV7-2 and J is TRBJ2-7; 9 nucleotides match TRBD2. The CDR3 runs to 16 residues. Trimming at V came to 4 bases and at J to 7 bases, leaving 14 bases not matched to a gene. Germline V lookup: CDR1 SGHTA, CDR2 FQGNSA. The chain's CDR3 is CASSSSGALSYNEQYF. CDR3 DNA sequence: TGTGCCAGCAGCTCTAGCGGGGCGCTCTCCTACAATGAGCAGTACTTC. The complete variable domain, with remaining parts taken from reference TRBV7-2 and TRBJ2-7, reads GAGVSQSPSNKVTEKGKDVELRCDPISGHTALYWYRQSLGQGLEFLIYFQGNSAPDKSGLPSDRFSAERTGGSVSTLTIQRTQQEDSAVYLCASSSSGALSYNEQYFGPGTRLTVT.

Comments on this clonotype: One end of the junction fails to match germline, which may point to a read error. The rearrangement uses TRBV4-2 and TRBJ1-2; D perhaps matches TRBD1 (6 bases). Germline CDR1 is LGHNA and CDR2 is YNFKEQ. This CDR3 is built from 15 residues. CDR3 in amino acids: CASSQEQGWSYGYTF. DNA of the CDR3: TGTGCCAGCAGCCAAGAACAGGGATGGAGTTATGGTTACACCTTC.

The table lists this clonotype with a few counts. The chain joins TRBV20-1 to TRBJ2-3; the match to TRBD1 covers 8 bases. Germline trimming cut 2 bases from V and 0 bases from J; bases unmatched to any gene: 1. Germline V gene sequence: CDR1 DFQATT, CDR2 SNEGSKA (reference sequence). CDR3 length: 14 residues. Here the CDR3 DNA reads TGCAGTGCTAGACAGGGGGCCAGCACAGATACGCAGTATTTT. Protein sequence: CSARQGASTDTQYF.

As to this clonotype: An end of the junction differs from the germline gene, which may be a read error. The chain links TRBV6-5 to TRBJ1-1, with TRBD1 identical over 7 bases. CDR3 length: 15 amino acids. The germline V gene has CDR1 MNHEY and CDR2 SVGAGI. This CDR3 reads CASSYGDSSNTGAFF. The CDR3 DNA follows: TGTGCCAGCAGTTACGGGGACAGCTCGAACACTGGAGCTTTCTTT.

This clonotype was seen more than once but under ten times. The chain employs TRBV7-2 and TRBJ2-4, with D perhaps matching TRBD1 or TRBD2 (6 bases each). From germline, CDR1 is SGHTA and CDR2 FQGNSA. This CDR3 has 13 amino acids. Trimming cost V 8 bases and J 2 bases, with 10 bases left between them. Here the CDR3 reads CASRGTTKNIQYF. The CDR3, as DNA: TGTGCCAGCCGGGGGACAACCAAAAACATTCAGTACTTC. Based on the CDR3 plus reference TRBV7-2 and TRBJ2-4, the full variable domain is GAGVSQSPSNKVTEKGKDVELRCDPISGHTALYWYRQSLGQGLEFLIYFQGNSAPDKSGLPSDRFSAERTGGSVSTLTIQRTQQEDSAVYLCASRGTTKNIQYFGAGTRLSVL.